This is a list of T cell receptor beta chains from one sample in a study of blood T cell repertoires in COVID-19. Measured with immunoSEQ multiplex PCR; TCRdb has only the in-frame clones, and not every one. The data hold around 100,000 clones, with approximately 90% observed a single time. Sequencing was performed on peripheral blood. These receptors were taken from a man aged 55 to 70 with acute or convalescent COVID-19. The CDR3 runs from the conserved cysteine through the conserved F or W. A D gene is named only where the DNA matches it firmly. Clone size is shown for a subset of rows, as once, few, many or a class of expanded clone.

TGTGCCAGCACCAACCAAGGGGGGGCCCGTCGGGGAACTAATGAAAAACTGTTTTTT CASTNQGGARRGTNEKLFF 19 TRBJ1-4 TRBV5-5 NA NA
TGTGCCAGCAGCTTAGAAGGACTCCCCTCATTCTTC CASSLEGLPSFF 12 TRBJ2-1 TRBV11-3 NA NA
TGTGCCAGCAGTCCCACAGGGGGTTATGGCTACACCTTC CASSPTGGYGYTF 13 TRBJ1-2 TRBV6-5 TRBD1 NA
TGTGCCAGCAGCACGGACAGGGGGGGTGAAGCTTTCTTT CASSTDRGGEAFF 13 TRBJ1-1 TRBV5-4 TRBD1 NA
TGTGCCAGCACCCGAGGGGGTAGCAATCAGCCCCAGCATTTT CASTRGGSNQPQHF 14 TRBJ1-5 TRBV28 NA NA
TGCAGCGTTGAGAGGGGACAGGGGGCTAAAAATGAAAAACTGTTTTTT CSVERGQGAKNEKLFF 16 TRBJ1-4 TRBV29-1 TRBD1 NA
TGTGCCAGCAGTGAACAGGGAAAGGGCAATCAGCCCCAGCATTTT CASSEQGKGNQPQHF 15 TRBJ1-5 TRBV6-1 NA NA
TGTGCCAGCAGCTTAAATGGGGGACATCAAGAGACCCAGTACTTC CASSLNGGHQETQYF 15 TRBJ2-5 TRBV7-2 NA few
TGTGCCAGCAGCCCCACGGGTCCCGGCGGCGGTGACCAAGAGACCCAGTACTTC CASSPTGPGGGDQETQYF 18 TRBJ2-5 TRBV3-1/TRBV3-2 NA NA
TGTGCCTGGAGTACTTACAGGGCCCCTAGCACAGATACGCAGTATTTT CAWSTYRAPSTDTQYF 16 TRBJ2-3 TRBV30 NA NA
TGTGCCAGCAGCTTAGGGCTCGTAGGGGGAGAGACCCAGTACTTC CASSLGLVGGETQYF 15 TRBJ2-5 TRBV7-8 NA NA
TGTGCCAGCAGCCCAGGGGGCCGTGCCGCCTTTGAGCAGTACTTC CASSPGGRAAFEQYF 15 TRBJ2-7 TRBV7-2 TRBD1 NA
TGTGCCAGCAGGGCCAGGACTGCATCCTACAATGAGCAGTTCTTC CASRARTASYNEQFF 15 TRBJ2-1 TRBV27 NA NA
TGTGCCAGCAGTTTTTTCGGTGATCAGCCCCAGCATTTT CASSFFGDQPQHF 13 TRBJ1-5 TRBV27 NA NA
TGTGCCAGCAGCTTGGAGGGGACAGGGGCCACAGATACGCAGTATTTT CASSLEGTGATDTQYF 16 TRBJ2-3 TRBV5-4 TRBD1 NA
TGCAGCGTTGCGGGAGCCGAAAGTGGCACAGATACGCAGTATTTT CSVAGAESGTDTQYF 15 TRBJ2-3 TRBV29-1 NA NA
TGTGCCAGCGGCTGGACACCAAACACCGGGGAGCTGTTTTTT CASGWTPNTGELFF 14 TRBJ2-2 TRBV2 NA NA
TGTGCCAGCAGCTTAGGCCTAGCCGGAGATACGCAGTATTTT CASSLGLAGDTQYF 14 TRBJ2-3 TRBV7-9 NA NA
TGTGCCAGCAGTGAATCAGCGGGGTCGGATTCACCCCTCCACTTT CASSESAGSDSPLHF 15 TRBJ1-6 TRBV6-1 NA NA
TGTGCCAGCAGCTTAGGTGCGGGCCCAAAGAGCTATGGCTACACCTTC CASSLGAGPKSYGYTF 16 TRBJ1-2 TRBV7-8 NA NA
TGTGCCAGCAGTCCTTTGGCAGGGAATAATTCACCCCTCCACTTT CASSPLAGNNSPLHF 15 TRBJ1-6 TRBV27 NA NA
TGCGCCAGCAGCTTGAGACAGGGATCACCCCTCCACTTT CASSLRQGSPLHF 13 TRBJ1-6 TRBV5-1 TRBD1 NA
TGTGCCAGCAGCTTAGATCGGGTGTTGAATGAGCAGTTCTTC CASSLDRVLNEQFF 14 TRBJ2-1 TRBV7-2 NA NA
TGTGCCTGGACCCGGCAGGGGGCTGAATGGAACACTGAAGCTTTCTTT CAWTRQGAEWNTEAFF 16 TRBJ1-1 TRBV30 TRBD1 once
TGTGCCAGCAGTCCCCGACAGGGGGCCCAGCAGCCCCAGCATTTT CASSPRQGAQQPQHF 15 TRBJ1-5 TRBV2 TRBD1 NA
TGTGCCAGCAGCCAAGACCTGACAGGGGAAGGAGGCTACACCTTC CASSQDLTGEGGYTF 15 TRBJ1-2 TRBV4-2 TRBD1 NA
TGTGCCAGCAGCTTAGCGGCAGGGGCAGGTGAAAAACTGTTTTTT CASSLAAGAGEKLFF 15 TRBJ1-4 TRBV7-3 NA NA
TGTGCCACCAGTGACCTGGACAGGGCCAGTAATGAGCAGTTCTTC CATSDLDRASNEQFF 15 TRBJ2-1 TRBV24-1 TRBD1 once
TGCAGCGTTGAAGTTGCCGGGAGGCTAGACAATGAGCAGTTCTTC CSVEVAGRLDNEQFF 15 TRBJ2-1 TRBV29-1 TRBD2 NA